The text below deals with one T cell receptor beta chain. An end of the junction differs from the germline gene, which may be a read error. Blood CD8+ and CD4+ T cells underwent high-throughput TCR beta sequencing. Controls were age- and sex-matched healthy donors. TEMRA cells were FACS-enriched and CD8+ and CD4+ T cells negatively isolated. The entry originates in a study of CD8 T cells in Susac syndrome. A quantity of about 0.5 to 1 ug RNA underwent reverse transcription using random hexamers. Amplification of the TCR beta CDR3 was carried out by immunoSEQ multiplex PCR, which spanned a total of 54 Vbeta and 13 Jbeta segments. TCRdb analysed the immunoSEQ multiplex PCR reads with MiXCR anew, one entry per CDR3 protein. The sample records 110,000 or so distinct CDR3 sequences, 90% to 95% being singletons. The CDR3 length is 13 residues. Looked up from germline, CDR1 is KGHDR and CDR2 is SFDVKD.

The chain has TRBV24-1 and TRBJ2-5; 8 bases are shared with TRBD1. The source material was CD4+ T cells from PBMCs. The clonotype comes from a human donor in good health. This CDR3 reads CATSGDRGETHYF. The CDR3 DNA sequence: TGTGCCACCTCAGGTGACAGGGGAGAGACCCATTACTTC.